Presented here are 8 T cell receptor beta chains from one specimen sequenced in a study of T cell responses to AZD1222 COVID-19 vaccine. TCRdb's table, derived via immunoSEQ multiplex PCR, lists solely in-frame clones and lacks some. The table has some 150,000 clones, more than 70% seen once. Material: peripheral blood, obtained on day 0 of AZD1222 vaccination. Every receptor here comes from an adult in good health.

The chain couples TRBV19 to TRBJ2-1, with 9 positions matching TRBD1. CDR3 length equals 14 residues. The V segment lost 3 bases and the J segment 5 bases; nucleotides outside the gene matches: 2. The V gene's germline CDR1 is LNHDA and CDR2 SQIVND (reference sequence). CDR3 sequence (DNA): TGTGCCAGTAGTATGGACAGGGGAAACAATGAGCAGTTCTTC. Translated, it gives CASSMDRGNNEQFF.

This chain uses TRBV6-2 or TRBV6-3 with TRBJ1-2; the D gene is possibly TRBD1 (6 bases). The CDR3 is 14 residues long. The V gene's germline CDR1 is MNHEY and CDR2 SVGEGT. V dropped 0 bases and J dropped 4 bases, with 9 bases sitting between them. The CDR3 here is CASSYSDSLYGYTF. Written as DNA, the CDR3 is TGTGCCAGCAGTTACTCGGACAGCCTCTATGGCTACACCTTC.

The CDR3 region has the DNA TGTGCCAGCAGTCCGAGAGGGTACACCGGGGAGCTGTTTTTT. Protein: CASSPRGYTGELFF. The chain combines TRBV28 with TRBJ2-2; D perhaps matches TRBD2 (5 bases). CDR1 is MDHEN, CDR2 SYDVKM, per germline. The V end lost 5 bases, the J end lost 3 bases, and 10 bases lay between the germline ends. The CDR3 is 14 residues long.

The J gene is TRBJ1-2, the V gene TRBV27; maybe TRBD1 (6 bases). This CDR3 contains 15 residues. Germline loops: CDR1 MNHEY, CDR2 SMNVEV (reference sequence). V lost 1 base to trimming and J lost 6 bases, with 15 bases between them. For the CDR3, the DNA is TGTGCCAGCAGTTTATTCGGGGGCGCGGTGAATGGCTACACCTTC. It specifies CASSLFGGAVNGYTF.

The genes are TRBV12-3 or TRBV12-4 and TRBJ2-3; 9 bases are shared with TRBD1. J lost 5 bases, V lost 6 bases, and 3 bases had no gene match. The CDR3 spans 13 residues. The chain's CDR3 is CASSRQGGDTQYF. The CDR3 DNA sequence: TGTGCCAGCAGCCGACAGGGGGGAGATACGCAGTATTTT.

The chain employs TRBV10-3 and TRBJ2-5, with a possible D match to TRBD2 (6 bases). This CDR3 is 15 amino acids long. CDR1 ENHRY and CDR2 SYGVKD come from the germline V gene. Deletions cut 6 bases from V and 7 bases from J, with 21 bases between. This CDR3 is CAIRDPGRGLGTQYF. The DNA of the CDR3 is TGTGCCATCAGAGACCCCGGGAGAGGGTTGGGGACCCAGTACTTC.

The genes are TRBV12-3 or TRBV12-4 and TRBJ1-1, with a tentative D call TRBD1 (5 bases). V lost 2 bases and J 6 bases, leaving 10 bases between the germline ends. The CDR3 has 13 residues. This chain's CDR3 is CASSLTVRAEAFF. The CDR3 bases are TGTGCCAGCAGTTTAACAGTCAGGGCTGAAGCTTTCTTT.

This chain joins TRBV5-1 and TRBJ2-5; D is unresolved. This CDR3 has 13 amino acids. V lost 0 bases, J lost 1 base, and 4 bases lay in between. CDR1 and CDR2 from the germline V gene are SGHRS and YFSETQ. The CDR3: CASSLDVQETQYF. CDR3 nucleotides: TGCGCCAGCAGCTTGGATGTCCAAGAGACCCAGTACTTC.